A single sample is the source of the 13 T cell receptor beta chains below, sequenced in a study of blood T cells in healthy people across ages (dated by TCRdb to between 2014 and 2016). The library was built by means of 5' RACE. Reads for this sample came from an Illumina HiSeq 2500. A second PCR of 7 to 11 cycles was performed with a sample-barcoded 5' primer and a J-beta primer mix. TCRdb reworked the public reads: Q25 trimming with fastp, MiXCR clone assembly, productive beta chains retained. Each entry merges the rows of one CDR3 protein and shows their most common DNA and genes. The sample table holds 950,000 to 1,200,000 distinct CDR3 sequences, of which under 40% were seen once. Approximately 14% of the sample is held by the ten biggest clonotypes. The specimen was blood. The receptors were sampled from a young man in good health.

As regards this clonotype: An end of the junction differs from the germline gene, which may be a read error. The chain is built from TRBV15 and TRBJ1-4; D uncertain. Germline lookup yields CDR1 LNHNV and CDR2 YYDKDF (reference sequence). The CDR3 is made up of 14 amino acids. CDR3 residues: CAASRGSHNEKLFF. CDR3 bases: TGTGCCGCCAGCAGAGGCAGCCATAATGAAAAACTGTTTTTT.

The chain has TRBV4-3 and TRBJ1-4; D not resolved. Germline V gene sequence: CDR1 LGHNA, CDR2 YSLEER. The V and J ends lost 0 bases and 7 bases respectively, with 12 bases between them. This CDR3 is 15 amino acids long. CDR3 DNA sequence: TGCGCCAGCAGCCAAGAAAGCGTTTTTCGTGAAAAACTGTTTTTT. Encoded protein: CASSQESVFREKLFF.

CDR3 amino acids: CASSQDGHRVETQYF. CDR3 DNA: TGCGCCAGCAGCCAAGATGGGCACAGGGTCGAGACCCAGTACTTC. The V call is TRBV4-3, the J call TRBJ2-7; a weak D match, TRBD1 (6 bases). The end of the DNA fits TRBJ2-5 better, so the J call may be wrong. Germline values: CDR1 LGHNA, CDR2 YSLEER. The CDR3 is 15 residues long.

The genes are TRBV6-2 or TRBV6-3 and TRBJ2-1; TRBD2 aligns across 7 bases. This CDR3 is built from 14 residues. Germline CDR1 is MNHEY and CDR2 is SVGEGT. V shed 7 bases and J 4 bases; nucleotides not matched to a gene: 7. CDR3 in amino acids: CASTRGGTYNEQFF. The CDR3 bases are TGTGCCAGCACCCGCGGGGGAACATACAATGAGCAGTTCTTC.

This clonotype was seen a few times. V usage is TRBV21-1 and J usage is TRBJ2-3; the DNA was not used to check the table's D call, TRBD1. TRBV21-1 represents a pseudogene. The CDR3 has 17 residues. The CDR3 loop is CASSKRQGANRTDTQYF. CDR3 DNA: TGTGCCAGCAGCAAACGGCAGGGGGCTAACCGCACAGATACGCAGTATTTT.

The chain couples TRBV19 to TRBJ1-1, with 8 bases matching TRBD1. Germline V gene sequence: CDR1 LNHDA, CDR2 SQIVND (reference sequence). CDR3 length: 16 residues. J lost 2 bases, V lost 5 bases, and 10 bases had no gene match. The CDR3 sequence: CASSWDGTGRNTEAFF. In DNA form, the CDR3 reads TGTGCCAGTAGTTGGGACGGGACAGGAAGAAACACTGAAGCTTTCTTT.

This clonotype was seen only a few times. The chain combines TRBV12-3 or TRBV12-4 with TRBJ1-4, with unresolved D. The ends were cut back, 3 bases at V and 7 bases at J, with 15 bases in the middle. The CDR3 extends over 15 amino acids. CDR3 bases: TGTGCCAGCAGTTTCGTAGGCCAAGGGTCTGAAAAACTGTTTTTT. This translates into CASSFVGQGSEKLFF.

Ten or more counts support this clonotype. The CDR3 DNA sequence: TGTGCCAGCAGCTTAGTTGGGACAGGTTCAGCAGATACGCAGTATTTT. This encodes CASSLVGTGSADTQYF. This rearrangement joins TRBV7-2 to TRBJ2-3, with 8 positions matching TRBD1. V gave up 1 base and J gave up 4 bases; unmatched junction bases: 7. The CDR3 runs 16 residues. CDR1 SGHTA and CDR2 FQGNSA come from the germline V gene.

DNA of the CDR3: TGTGCCAGCACCCAGGCCCCTGGAAATGAGCAGTTCTTC. Protein product: CASTQAPGNEQFF. The rearrangement links TRBV7-8 to TRBJ2-1; D is unclear. Trimming removed 7 bases at V and 7 bases at J, with 14 bases between. Looked up from germline, CDR1 is SGHVS and CDR2 is FQNEAQ. The CDR3 has 13 amino acids. Together with reference TRBV7-8 and TRBJ2-1, the CDR3 gives the full variable domain: GAGVSQSPRYKVAKRGQDVALRCDPISGHVSLFWYQQALGQGPEFLTYFQNEAQLDKSGLPSDRFFAERPEGSVSTLKIQRTQQEDSAVYLCASTQAPGNEQFFGPGTRLTVL.

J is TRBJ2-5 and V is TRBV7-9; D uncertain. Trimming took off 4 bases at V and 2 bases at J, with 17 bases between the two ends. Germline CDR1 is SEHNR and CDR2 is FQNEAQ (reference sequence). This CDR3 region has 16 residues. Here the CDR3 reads CASSSTVQWVQETQYF. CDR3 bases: TGTGCCAGCAGCTCCACCGTTCAATGGGTGCAAGAGACCCAGTACTTC.

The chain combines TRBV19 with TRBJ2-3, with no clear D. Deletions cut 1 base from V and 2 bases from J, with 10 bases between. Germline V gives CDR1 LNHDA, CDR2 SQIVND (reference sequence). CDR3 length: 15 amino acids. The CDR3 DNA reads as TGTGCCAGTAGTATAGTTTCCAAACCCACAGATACGCAGTATTTT. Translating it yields CASSIVSKPTDTQYF.

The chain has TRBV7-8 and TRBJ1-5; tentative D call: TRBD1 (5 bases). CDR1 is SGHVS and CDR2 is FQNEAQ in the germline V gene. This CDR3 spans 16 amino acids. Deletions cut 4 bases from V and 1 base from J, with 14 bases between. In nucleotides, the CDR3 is TGTGCCAGCAGCTCGCTAGGGCAGGGAAGCAATCAGCCCCAGCATTTT. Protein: CASSSLGQGSNQPQHF.

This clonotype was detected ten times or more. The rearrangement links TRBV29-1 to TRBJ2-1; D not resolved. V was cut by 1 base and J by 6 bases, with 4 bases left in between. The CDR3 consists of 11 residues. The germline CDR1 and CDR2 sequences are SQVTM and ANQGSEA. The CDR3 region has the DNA TGCAGCGTTGAAGGGGGCAATGAGCAGTTCTTC. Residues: CSVEGGNEQFF.